These 30 T cell receptor beta chains originate from one sample sequenced in a study of blood T cell repertoires in COVID-19. Sequencing was performed with immunoSEQ multiplex PCR; in TCRdb, only in-frame clones are kept and a portion is missing. The sample lists around 220,000 clones, approximately 85% seen once, with 8.2% in the top ten. The sequenced material came from peripheral blood. The receptor source for this set is a woman aged 80 or over with COVID-19, enrolled during active disease.

The V gene is TRBV18, the J gene TRBJ1-3, with 8 nucleotides matching TRBD1. The V gene end was trimmed by 4 bases and the J gene end by 3 bases; junction bases not matched to a gene: 8. CDR1 and CDR2 (germline): KGHSH, LQKENI. The CDR3 spans 16 residues. CDR3 amino acids: CASSRPTGASGNTIYF. The CDR3 region has the DNA TGTGCCAGCTCACGCCCGACAGGGGCAAGTGGAAACACCATATATTTT.

CDR3 sequence (DNA): TGTGCCAGCTCGCCGGGACAGTTCGAAGCTTTCTTT. This codes for CASSPGQFEAFF. The chain carries TRBV18 and TRBJ1-1; 7 bases are a match to TRBD1. Germline CDR1 reads KGHSH; CDR2 reads LQKENI. The CDR3 has 12 residues. The V and J ends lost 6 bases and 8 bases, in that order; junction bases with no gene match: 6.

There are a few counts of this clone. The J gene is TRBJ2-7, the V gene TRBV7-8; 10 bases are a match to TRBD2. Trimming took 0 bases from V and 4 from J; bases not matched to a gene: 0. This CDR3 spans 14 amino acids. CDR1 and CDR2 from the germline V gene are SGHVS and FQNEAQ. CDR3 sequence (DNA): TGTGCCAGCAGCTTAGCACTAGCGGGATACGAGCAGTACTTC. As protein: CASSLALAGYEQYF.

The chain recombines TRBV30 with TRBJ1-2; D remains ambiguous. Trimming took 3 bases from V and 2 from J, leaving 10 bases between them. The CDR3 loop spans 13 amino acids. Looked up from germline, CDR1 is GTSNPN and CDR2 is SVGIG (reference sequence). The CDR3 reads CAWRSEKNYGYTF. CDR3 coding DNA: TGTGCCTGGAGAAGTGAGAAAAACTATGGCTACACCTTC.

This clone was recorded a few times. This chain joins TRBV15 and TRBJ1-3; TRBD1 might be the D (6 bases). Per the germline V gene, CDR1 is LNHNV and CDR2 is YYDKDF (reference sequence). Trimming took off 4 bases at V and 0 bases at J, with 10 bases between the two ends. This CDR3 region has 15 residues. DNA for the CDR3: TGTGCCACCAGCATGGGGGGGCCCTCTGGAAACACCATATATTTT. Translated, it gives CATSMGGPSGNTIYF. The full variable domain, with the rest looked up from reference TRBV15 and TRBJ1-3, is DAMVIQNPRYQVTQFGKPVTLSCSQTLNHNVMYWYQQKSSQAPKLLFHYYDKDFNNEADTPDNFQSRRPNTSFCFLDIRSPGLGDTAMYLCATSMGGPSGNTIYFGEGSWLTVV.

This chain joins TRBV5-1 and TRBJ1-1; tentatively, D is TRBD1 (6 bases). V shed 7 bases and J shed 5 bases, with 21 bases lying between them. This CDR3 region has 15 residues. The germline V gene encodes CDR1 SGHRS and CDR2 YFSETQ. The CDR3 bases are TGCGCCAGCTCACAGGGTTCCCGGGCTAGAACTGAAGCTTTCTTT. Encoded protein: CASSQGSRARTEAFF.

This clone was recorded once. V and J are TRBV18 and TRBJ1-1; 7 bases are shared with TRBD1. V lost 2 bases to trimming and J lost 3 bases; unmatched junction nucleotides: 6. The CDR3 length is 15 residues. Germline V gene data show CDR1 as KGHSH and CDR2 as LQKENI. This CDR3 is CASSPRPTGDTEAFF. Written as DNA, the CDR3 is TGTGCCAGCTCACCAAGACCCACAGGGGACACTGAAGCTTTCTTT.

V and J are TRBV11-3 and TRBJ2-1; 11 bases are a match to TRBD2. The germline gives CDR1 SGHNT, CDR2 YENEEA. V lost 0 bases and J lost 6; bases outside the gene matches: 10. This CDR3 region has 18 residues. CDR3 region: CASSLEGTTSGSPNEQFF. The CDR3 nucleotides are TGTGCCAGCAGCTTAGAAGGGACTACTAGCGGGAGCCCCAATGAGCAGTTCTTC.

This chain uses TRBV6-2 or TRBV6-3 with TRBJ1-2; no clear D gene. Trimming stripped 5 bases from V and 0 bases from J, with 16 bases between. The CDR3 extends over 16 amino acids. CDR1 MNHEY and CDR2 SVGEGT come from the germline V gene. CDR3 nucleotides: TGTGCCAGCAGTCGCGCCGCGATGGGAGCTAACTATGGCTACACCTTC. Amino acid sequence: CASSRAAMGANYGYTF.

The V gene is TRBV11-3, the J gene TRBJ2-2; perhaps TRBD2 as D (6 bases). The CDR3 contains 15 residues. V lost 5 bases to trimming and J lost 5 bases, with 15 bases between them. Germline CDR1 SGHNT, CDR2 YENEEA. The CDR3 DNA reads TGTGCCAGCAGCCCCGGGGGACTTCCAACCGGGGAGCTGTTTTTT. Its protein product is CASSPGGLPTGELFF.

This sequence joins TRBV6-6 and TRBJ1-4, with D maybe TRBD1 (6 bases). The V end was cut by 10 bases, the J end by 4 bases, with 13 bases between. Germline CDR1 and CDR2: MNHNY and SVGAGI (reference sequence). The CDR3 totals 13 residues. CDR3 DNA sequence: TGTGCCACCTCAGGGGCGTTTAATGAAAAACTGTTTTTT. Protein sequence: CATSGAFNEKLFF.

The rearrangement uses TRBV19 and TRBJ1-2; D is perhaps TRBD1 (6 bases). Per germline, CDR1 LNHDA and CDR2 SQIVND (reference sequence). The CDR3 loop spans 13 amino acids. V lost 7 bases, J lost 3 bases, and 12 bases lay in between. The CDR3 nucleotides are TGTGCCAGTACCCCGGACAGAGACTATGGCTACACCTTC. Translation gives CASTPDRDYGYTF.

V and J are TRBV7-2 and TRBJ1-6; D is uncertain. V dropped 2 bases and J dropped 7 bases, with 6 bases sitting between them. Looked up from germline, CDR1 is SGHTA and CDR2 is FQGNSA. This CDR3 contains 13 residues. CDR3 protein: CASSLPGNSPLHF. CDR3 in DNA: TGTGCCAGCAGCTTACCGGGGAATTCACCCCTCCACTTT.

In DNA, the CDR3 is TGTGCCAGCCAACTTCAACTAGCGGGAGGGGATGAGCAGTTCTTC. It translates to CASQLQLAGGDEQFF. This chain links TRBV6-5 with TRBJ2-1; 13 bases line up with TRBD2. V was pared by 8 bases and J by 8 bases, with 9 bases of the junction left unmatched. CDR3 length: 15 amino acids. The germline V gene has CDR1 MNHEY and CDR2 SVGAGI.

The chain carries TRBV7-8 and TRBJ1-1, with unresolved D. Germline V gives CDR1 SGHVS, CDR2 FQNEAQ. The CDR3 contains 14 residues. The ends were cut back, 5 bases at V and 7 bases at J, with 17 bases in the middle. The CDR3 DNA is TGTGCCAGCAGCCCTGAACAACTGGCGGGTGAAGCTTTCTTT. Its protein product is CASSPEQLAGEAFF.

The rearrangement links TRBV28 to TRBJ2-1, with 15 bases aligning to TRBD2. This CDR3 is built from 16 residues. The germline V gene has CDR1 MDHEN and CDR2 SYDVKM. The V segment lost 5 bases and the J segment 8 bases; nucleotides outside the gene matches: 7. The CDR3 DNA reads TGTGCCAGCAGTAGCGGACTAGCGGGAGGGGGAGATGAGCAGTTCTTC. Translated, it gives CASSSGLAGGGDEQFF. Drawing the rest from reference TRBV28 and TRBJ2-1, the complete variable domain is DVKVTQSSRYLVKRTGEKVFLECVQDMDHENMFWYRQDPGLGLRLIYFSYDVKMKEKGDIPEGYSVSREKKERFSLILESASTNQTSMYLCASSSGLAGGGDEQFFGPGTRLTVL.

The chain employs TRBV28 and TRBJ2-7; no reliable D call. Trimming pared 4 bases from V and 3 bases from J, leaving 4 bases between. The CDR3 is 11 residues long. Germline V gene lookup returns CDR1 MDHEN and CDR2 SYDVKM. CDR3 DNA sequence: TGTGCCAGCAGTTCCTTCTACGAGCAGTACTTC. Translated: CASSSFYEQYF.

The V and J genes are TRBV6-5 and TRBJ2-7, with 7 nucleotides matching TRBD2. CDR3 length: 13 residues. Looked up from germline, CDR1 is MNHEY and CDR2 is SVGAGI. Trimming removed 6 bases from V and 3 bases from J; junction bases left unmatched: 5. The CDR3 here is CASRGRGDYEQYF. As DNA, the CDR3 is TGTGCCAGCAGGGGGAGGGGCGACTACGAGCAGTACTTC.

The chain joins TRBV5-1 to TRBJ2-3; D unclear. Germline CDR1 SGHRS, CDR2 YFSETQ. V was shortened by 4 bases and J by 5 bases, with 8 bases between the two germline ends. The CDR3 has 12 residues. CDR3 sequence reads: CASSLRGDTQYF. The CDR3 DNA follows: TGCGCCAGCAGCCTGCGCGGAGATACGCAGTATTTT. Together with reference TRBV5-1 and TRBJ2-3, the CDR3 gives the full variable domain: KAGVTQTPRYLIKTRGQQVTLSCSPISGHRSVSWYQQTPGQGLQFLFEYFSETQRNKGNFPGRFSGRQFSNSRSEMNVSTLELGDSALYLCASSLRGDTQYFGPGTRLTVL.

Written as DNA, the CDR3 is TGTGCCAGCACCGGGACACAACATTCGAACACTGAAGCTTTCTTT. Translating it yields CASTGTQHSNTEAFF. The chain carries TRBV5-4 and TRBJ1-1; a weak D match, TRBD1 (6 bases). The CDR3 covers 15 residues. CDR1 and CDR2 (germline): SGHNT, YYREEE (reference sequence). The V end was cut by 6 bases, the J end by 1 base, with 16 bases between.

The chain links TRBV30 to TRBJ2-3, with TRBD2 matching over 10 bases. CDR1 GTSNPN and CDR2 SVGIG come from the germline V gene (reference sequence). V lost 0 bases, J lost 2 bases, and 8 bases stayed unmatched. The CDR3 runs 17 residues. Written as DNA, the CDR3 is TGTGCCTGGAGTGTACATGGTAGCGGGGGGATCACAGATACGCAGTATTTT. The encoded protein is CAWSVHGSGGITDTQYF.

This clone was found once. The rearrangement joins TRBV19 to TRBJ2-7; 14 nucleotides line up with TRBD2. CDR3 length equals 17 residues. Trimming cost V 6 bases and J 3 bases; bases outside gene matches: 10. Germline-derived CDR1 and CDR2 are LNHDA and SQIVND (reference sequence). In DNA, the CDR3 is TGTGCCAGTAGCCCCCGACTAGCGGGAGGGCCCCTCTACGAGCAGTACTTC. Protein: CASSPRLAGGPLYEQYF.

This chain uses TRBV30 with TRBJ2-3, with D tentatively TRBD2 (5 bases). This CDR3 comprises 14 residues. Trimming pared 1 base from V and 2 bases from J, leaving 10 bases between. Germline V CDR1 and CDR2: GTSNPN, SVGIG (reference sequence). In DNA, the CDR3 is TGTGCCTGGAGTGGACTACCTTACACAGATACGCAGTATTTT. It codes for CAWSGLPYTDTQYF.

V gene TRBV28 combines with J gene TRBJ1-5; the D is unclear. Germline lookup yields CDR1 MDHEN and CDR2 SYDVKM. There are 16 residues in the CDR3. V lost 6 bases and J 1 base, leaving 16 bases between the germline ends. CDR3 sequence: CASSSEGRGSNQPQHF. CDR3 in DNA: TGTGCCAGCAGCTCCGAGGGCAGAGGGAGCAATCAGCCCCAGCATTTT.

CDR3 residues: CASSLMSGALIADTQYF. DNA of the CDR3: TGTGCCAGCAGCTTAATGTCGGGAGCCCTCATAGCAGATACGCAGTATTTT. The rearrangement joins TRBV5-6 to TRBJ2-3; TRBD2 might be the D (6 bases). This CDR3 contains 17 residues. The germline V gene has CDR1 SGHDT and CDR2 YYEEEE. Trimming took 2 bases from V and 4 from J, leaving 20 bases between them.

The count of this clone is one. This chain links TRBV9 with TRBJ2-3; 10 nucleotides line up with TRBD2. Germline assignment: CDR1 SGDLS and CDR2 YYNGEE. The CDR3 spans 20 residues. After removal of 3 bases from V and 1 base from J, the junction contained 17 bases not matched to a gene. The CDR3 reads CASSATGTSVLVGGTDTQYF. The CDR3 nucleotides are TGTGCCAGCAGCGCCACCGGGACTAGCGTACTCGTAGGTGGCACAGATACGCAGTATTTT.

On this clone itself: An end of the junction differs from the germline gene, which may be a read error. The V call is TRBV7-7, the J call TRBJ2-5; 7 positions agree with TRBD2. This CDR3 is 14 amino acids long. Germline V gene data show CDR1 as SSHAT and CDR2 as FNYEAQ (reference sequence). CDR3 in amino acids: CASSKAGPGETQYF. Written as DNA, the CDR3 is TGTGCTAGCAGTAAAGCGGGGCCGGGGGAGACCCAGTACTTC. Full variable domain (remainder filled in from reference TRBV7-7 and TRBJ2-5): GAGVSQSPRYKVTKRGQDVTLRCDPISSHATLYWYQQALGQGPEFLTYFNYEAQPDKSGLPSDRFSAERPEGSISTLTIQRTEQRDSAMYRCASSKAGPGETQYFGPGTRLLVL.

The CDR3 region has the DNA TGTGCCACCGGGACTCGCGAGCAGTACTTC. As protein: CATGTREQYF. This chain uses TRBV2 with TRBJ2-7; TRBD2 might be the D (6 bases). Per the germline V gene, CDR1 is SNHLY and CDR2 is FYNNEI. The CDR3 runs to 10 residues. V gave up 10 bases and J gave up 6 bases, with 10 bases separating them.

V is TRBV7-2 and J is TRBJ2-7, with D possibly matching TRBD1 (5 bases). Germline-derived CDR1 and CDR2 are SGHTA and FQGNSA. The CDR3 has 13 amino acids. Deletions cut 0 bases from V and 2 bases from J, with 5 bases between. This CDR3 is CASSLAGPYEQYF. The CDR3 DNA reads as TGTGCCAGCAGCTTAGCGGGGCCCTACGAGCAGTACTTC. Together with reference TRBV7-2 and TRBJ2-7, the CDR3 gives the full variable domain: GAGVSQSPSNKVTEKGKDVELRCDPISGHTALYWYRQSLGQGLEFLIYFQGNSAPDKSGLPSDRFSAERTGGSVSTLTIQRTQQEDSAVYLCASSLAGPYEQYFGPGTRLTVT.

This clone came up many times. The chain carries TRBV5-4 and TRBJ1-4; D is ambiguous. The CDR3 runs to 15 residues. With 4 bases removed from V and 4 bases from J, the gap between germline ends came to 14 bases. CDR1 is SGHNT and CDR2 is YYREEE in the germline V gene (reference sequence). CDR3 in DNA: TGTGCCAGCAGCCCAAACCGGGATATTAATGAAAAACTGTTTTTT. Protein sequence: CASSPNRDINEKLFF.